The source of this T cell receptor (beta chain) is a study of cytomegalovirus exposure and HLA in healthy donors. Study context: There were 117 million unique TCR beta sequences, drawn from approximately 190 million T cells, in an earlier analysis. Study conclusions and caveats: For TCR beta chains, V- and J-gene trimming was later linked to a missense DCLRE1C variant. The investigators catalogued 164 TCR beta chains as cytomegalovirus-associated. Within a later analysis, the majority of CMV-associated TCR beta chains appeared HLA-restricted.

The CDR3 has 19 amino acids. V was shortened by 2 bases and J by 2 bases, with 23 bases between the two germline ends. Germline V CDR1 and CDR2: SGDLS, YYNGEE. Details on this clone: Its antigen is undetermined.

60 Vbeta and 13 Jbeta primers were used in PCR. The method was immunoSEQ multiplex PCR; TCRdb's version includes in-frame clones alone and lacks a portion of them. The data contain under 200,000 clones, around 83% of them singletons. This clonotype was obtained from a man aged 40-49 years in good health and CMV-seropositive. The sequenced material came from PBMCs. This chain links TRBV9 with TRBJ2-1; possible D gene TRBD2, 6 bases. DNA for the CDR3: TGTGCCAGCAGCGTTGGTTTTTCGGGGCAGGGAGGAGCCTACAATGAGCAGTTCTTC. The encoded protein is CASSVGFSGQGGAYNEQFF.